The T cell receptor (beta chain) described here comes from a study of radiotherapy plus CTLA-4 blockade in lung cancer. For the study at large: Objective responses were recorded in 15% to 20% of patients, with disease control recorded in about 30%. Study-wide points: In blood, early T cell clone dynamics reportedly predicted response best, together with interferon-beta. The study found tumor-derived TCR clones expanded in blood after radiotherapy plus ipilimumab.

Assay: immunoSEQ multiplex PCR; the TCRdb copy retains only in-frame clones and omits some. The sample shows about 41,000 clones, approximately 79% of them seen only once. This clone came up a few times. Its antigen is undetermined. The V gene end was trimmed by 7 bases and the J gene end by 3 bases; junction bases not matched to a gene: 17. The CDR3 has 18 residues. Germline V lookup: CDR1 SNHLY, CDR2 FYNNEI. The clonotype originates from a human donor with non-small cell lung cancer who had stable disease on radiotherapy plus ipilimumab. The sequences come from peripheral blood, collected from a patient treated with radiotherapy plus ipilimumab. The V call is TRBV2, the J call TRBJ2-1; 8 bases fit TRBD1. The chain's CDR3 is CASIGSPPRDRLYNEQFF. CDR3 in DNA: TGTGCCAGCATTGGATCCCCCCCCCGGGACAGGCTCTACAATGAGCAGTTCTTC.